The rows below give T cell receptor beta chains drawn from one sample of a study of cytomegalovirus exposure and HLA in healthy donors. Some clones are missing from TCRdb's copy, which holds only in-frame ones; the method was immunoSEQ multiplex PCR. The sample consists of about 140,000 clones, 70% to 85% of them appearing once. Sequencing input: PBMCs. Receptors originate from a man aged 25-45 years in good health and CMV-seropositive. Each CDR3 is given with its conserved first and last residue. The D gene is left open where the match is weak. Clone size is shown for a subset of rows, as once, few, many or a class of expanded clone.

d_gene	abundance	v_gene	j_gene	CDR3aa	CDR3nt
TRBD2	once	TRBV27	TRBJ2-1	CASRSGGSYNEQFF	TGTGCCAGCAGGTCGGGGGGATCCTACAATGAGCAGTTCTTC
TRBD2	.	TRBV6-1	TRBJ2-7	CASSDRLAGGRKYEQYF	TGTGCCAGCAGTGATAGACTAGCGGGGGGGCGGAAATACGAGCAGTACTTC
.	.	TRBV7-6	TRBJ2-7	CASSSLKGEQYF	TGTGCCAGCAGCTCCCTTAAGGGGGAGCAGTACTTC
.	.	TRBV5-4	TRBJ1-5	CASSLAGNQPQHF	TGTGCCAGCAGCTTGGCAGGGAATCAGCCCCAGCATTTT
TRBD2	.	TRBV11-2	TRBJ2-5	CASSRPKGLANPLEETQYF	TGTGCCAGCAGCCGCCCGAAGGGACTAGCCAATCCGTTAGAAGAGACCCAGTACTTC
.	many	TRBV6-1	TRBJ2-6	CASRRGGYQANVLTF	TGTGCCAGCAGACGAGGGGGTTATCAGGCCAACGTCCTGACTTTC
TRBD1	.	TRBV27	TRBJ1-5	CASSPTGVPYSNQPQHF	TGTGCCAGCAGTCCGACAGGGGTCCCCTATAGCAATCAGCCCCAGCATTTT
TRBD1	.	TRBV6-6	TRBJ2-5	CASSYRTGAGKTQYF	TGTGCCAGCAGTTACCGGACAGGGGCCGGGAAGACCCAGTACTTC
.	.	TRBV14	TRBJ1-2	CASSQVRGNYGYTF	TGTGCCAGCAGCCAAGTGAGGGGGAACTATGGCTACACCTTC
.	.	TRBV5-1	TRBJ2-1	CASSLGGEVGNEQFF	TGCGCCAGCAGCTTGGGAGGAGAAGTCGGGAATGAGCAGTTCTTC
TRBD2	.	TRBV2	TRBJ2-7	CASSVGRVVSGYEQYF	TGTGCCAGCAGTGTTGGGAGGGTTGTATCGGGATACGAGCAGTACTTC
TRBD1	.	TRBV28	TRBJ1-3	CASSSPRQGAGNTIYF	TGTGCCAGCAGTTCACCCCGACAGGGGGCTGGAAACACCATATATTTT
TRBD2	few	TRBV27	TRBJ2-2	CASSPLAGGEHRGAVF	TGTGCCAGCAGTCCCCTAGCGGGAGGGGAACACCGGGGAGCTGTTTTT
TRBD1	.	TRBV4-1	TRBJ2-2	CASSPRQGPNTGELFF	TGCGCCAGCAGCCCCCGACAGGGGCCGAACACCGGGGAGCTGTTTTTT
TRBD1	few	TRBV5-6	TRBJ1-2	CASSWAGTENYGYTF	TGTGCCAGCAGCTGGGCCGGGACAGAGAACTATGGCTACACCTTC
TRBD1	once	TRBV6-1	TRBJ1-2	CASSEGTGVGYTF	TGTGCCAGCAGTGAAGGGACAGGGGTCGGCTACACCTTC